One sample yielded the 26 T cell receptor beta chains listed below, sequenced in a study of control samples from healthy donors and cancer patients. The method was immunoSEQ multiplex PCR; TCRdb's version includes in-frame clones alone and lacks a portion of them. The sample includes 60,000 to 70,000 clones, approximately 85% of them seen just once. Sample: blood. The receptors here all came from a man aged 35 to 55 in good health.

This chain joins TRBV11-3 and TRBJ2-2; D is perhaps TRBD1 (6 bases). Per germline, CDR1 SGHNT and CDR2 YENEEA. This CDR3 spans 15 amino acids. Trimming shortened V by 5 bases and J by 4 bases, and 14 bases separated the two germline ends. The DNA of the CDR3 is TGTGCCAGCAGCCTCCACAGAGGGGGCACCGGGGAGCTGTTTTTT. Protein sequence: CASSLHRGGTGELFF. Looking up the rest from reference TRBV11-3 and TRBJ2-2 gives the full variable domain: EAGVVQSPRYKIIEKKQPVAFWCNPISGHNTLYWYLQNLGQGPELLIRYENEEAVDDSQLPKDRFSAERLKGVDSTLKIQPAELGDSAVYLCASSLHRGGTGELFFGEGSRLTVL.

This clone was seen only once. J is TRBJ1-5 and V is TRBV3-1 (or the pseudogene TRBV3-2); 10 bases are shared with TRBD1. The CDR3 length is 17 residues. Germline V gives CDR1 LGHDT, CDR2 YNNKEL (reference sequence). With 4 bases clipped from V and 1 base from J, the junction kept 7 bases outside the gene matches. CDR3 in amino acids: CASSRRQGQGSNQPQHF. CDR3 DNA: TGTGCCAGCAGCCGAAGACAGGGACAGGGGAGCAATCAGCCCCAGCATTTT.

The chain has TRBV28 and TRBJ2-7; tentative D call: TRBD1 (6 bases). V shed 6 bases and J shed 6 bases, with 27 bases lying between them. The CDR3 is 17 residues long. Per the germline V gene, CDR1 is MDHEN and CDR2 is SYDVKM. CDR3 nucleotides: TGTGCCAGCAGCCCCTGGGGACAAACAACGGGCTTGGGCGAGCAGTACTTC. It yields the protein CASSPWGQTTGLGEQYF.

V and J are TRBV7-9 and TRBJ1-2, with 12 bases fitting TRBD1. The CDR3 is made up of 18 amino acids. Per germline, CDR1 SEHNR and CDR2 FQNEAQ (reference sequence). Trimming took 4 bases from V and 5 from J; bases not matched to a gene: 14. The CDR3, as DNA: TGTGCCAGCAGCTACAAGCAGGGACAGGGGGCGCGGGGTTATGGCTACACCTTC. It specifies CASSYKQGQGARGYGYTF.

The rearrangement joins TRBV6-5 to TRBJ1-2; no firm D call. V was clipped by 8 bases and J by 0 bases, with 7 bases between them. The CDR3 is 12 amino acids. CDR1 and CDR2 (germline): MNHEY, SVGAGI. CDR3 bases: TGTGCCAGCTCCAGCCCTAACTATGGCTACACCTTC. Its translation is CASSSPNYGYTF.

The CDR3 spells CASSLDGSLATNEKLFF. The CDR3 nucleotides read TGTGCCAGCAGCTTAGATGGCAGCCTTGCAACTAATGAAAAACTGTTTTTT. This chain links TRBV7-2 with TRBJ1-4; D gene ambiguous. Trimming stripped 1 base from V and 0 bases from J, with 12 bases between. The CDR3 is 17 residues long. Germline V gene lookup returns CDR1 SGHTA and CDR2 FQGNSA. The full variable domain, completed using reference TRBV7-2 and TRBJ1-4, is GAGVSQSPSNKVTEKGKDVELRCDPISGHTALYWYRQSLGQGLEFLIYFQGNSAPDKSGLPSDRFSAERTGGSVSTLTIQRTQQEDSAVYLCASSLDGSLATNEKLFFGSGTQLSVL.

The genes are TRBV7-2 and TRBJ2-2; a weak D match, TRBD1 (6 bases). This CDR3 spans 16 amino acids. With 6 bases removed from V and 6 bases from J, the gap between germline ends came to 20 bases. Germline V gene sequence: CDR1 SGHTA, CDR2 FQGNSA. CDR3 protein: CASRSPDLQGPGELFF. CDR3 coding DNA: TGTGCCAGCAGGTCCCCCGATCTACAGGGTCCCGGGGAGCTGTTTTTT. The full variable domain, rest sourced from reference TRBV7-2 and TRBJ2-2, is GAGVSQSPSNKVTEKGKDVELRCDPISGHTALYWYRQSLGQGLEFLIYFQGNSAPDKSGLPSDRFSAERTGGSVSTLTIQRTQQEDSAVYLCASRSPDLQGPGELFFGEGSRLTVL.

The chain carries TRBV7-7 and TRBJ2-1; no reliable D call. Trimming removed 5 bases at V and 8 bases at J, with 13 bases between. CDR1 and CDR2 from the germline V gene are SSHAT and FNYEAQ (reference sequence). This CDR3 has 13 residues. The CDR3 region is CASSPIGSYEQFF. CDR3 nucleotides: TGTGCCAGCAGCCCTATCGGTAGTTATGAGCAGTTCTTC. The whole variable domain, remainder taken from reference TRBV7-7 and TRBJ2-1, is GAGVSQSPRYKVTKRGQDVTLRCDPISSHATLYWYQQALGQGPEFLTYFNYEAQPDKSGLPSDRFSAERPEGSISTLTIQRTEQRDSAMYRCASSPIGSYEQFFGPGTRLTVL.

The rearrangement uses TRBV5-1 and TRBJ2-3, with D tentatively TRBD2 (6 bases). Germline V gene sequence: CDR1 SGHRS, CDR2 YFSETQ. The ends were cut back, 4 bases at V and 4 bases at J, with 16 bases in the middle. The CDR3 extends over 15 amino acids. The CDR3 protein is CASSRTGLTPDTQYF. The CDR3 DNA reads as TGCGCCAGCAGCCGGACGGGACTCACGCCAGATACGCAGTATTTT.

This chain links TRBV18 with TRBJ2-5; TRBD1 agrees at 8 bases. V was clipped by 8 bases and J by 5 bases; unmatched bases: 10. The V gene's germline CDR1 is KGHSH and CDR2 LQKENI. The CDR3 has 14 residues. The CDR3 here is CASILRGPRETQYF. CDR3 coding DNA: TGTGCCAGCATCCTCAGGGGGCCTCGGGAGACCCAGTACTTC.

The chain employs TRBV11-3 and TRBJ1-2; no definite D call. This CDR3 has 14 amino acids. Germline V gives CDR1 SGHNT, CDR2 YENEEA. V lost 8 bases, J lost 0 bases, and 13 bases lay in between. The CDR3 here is CASSTGSTNYGYTF. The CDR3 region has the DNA TGTGCCAGCTCCACGGGGTCCACTAACTATGGCTACACCTTC.

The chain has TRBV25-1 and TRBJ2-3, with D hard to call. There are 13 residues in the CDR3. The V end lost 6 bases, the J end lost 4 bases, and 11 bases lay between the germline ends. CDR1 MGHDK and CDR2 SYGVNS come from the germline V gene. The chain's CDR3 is CASSLKLADTQYF. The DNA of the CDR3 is TGTGCCAGCAGCTTGAAGTTGGCAGATACGCAGTATTTT.

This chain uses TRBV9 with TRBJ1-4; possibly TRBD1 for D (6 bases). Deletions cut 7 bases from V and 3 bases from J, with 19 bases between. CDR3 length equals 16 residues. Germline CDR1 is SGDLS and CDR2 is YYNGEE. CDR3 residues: CASGSGDFRSNEKLFF. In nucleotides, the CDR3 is TGTGCCAGCGGATCAGGGGACTTTCGGTCTAATGAAAAACTGTTTTTT.

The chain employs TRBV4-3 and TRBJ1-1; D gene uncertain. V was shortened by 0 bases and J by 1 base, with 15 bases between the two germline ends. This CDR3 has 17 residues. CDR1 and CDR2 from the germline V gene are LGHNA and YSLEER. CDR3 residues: CASSQDAIRARNTEAFF. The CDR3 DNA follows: TGCGCCAGCAGCCAAGATGCCATAAGGGCACGGAACACTGAAGCTTTCTTT.

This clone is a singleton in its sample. In nucleotides, the CDR3 is TGCGCCAGCAGCGCGGGACTAGCGGGACCCTCCTCCTACGAGCAGTACTTC. It encodes CASSAGLAGPSSYEQYF. V is TRBV4-1 and J is TRBJ2-7; 13 bases are a match to TRBD2. Looked up from germline, CDR1 is MGHRA and CDR2 is YSYEKL. The CDR3 totals 17 residues. The junction had 7 bases not matched to a gene; V was cut back by 5 bases and J by 0 bases.

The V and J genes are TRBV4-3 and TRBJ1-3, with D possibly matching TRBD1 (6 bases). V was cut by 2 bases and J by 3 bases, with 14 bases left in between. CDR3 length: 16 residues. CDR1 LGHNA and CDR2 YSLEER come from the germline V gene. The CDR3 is CASSQQAGEGGNTIYF. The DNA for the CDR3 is TGCGCCAGCAGCCAACAGGCAGGGGAAGGTGGAAACACCATATATTTT.

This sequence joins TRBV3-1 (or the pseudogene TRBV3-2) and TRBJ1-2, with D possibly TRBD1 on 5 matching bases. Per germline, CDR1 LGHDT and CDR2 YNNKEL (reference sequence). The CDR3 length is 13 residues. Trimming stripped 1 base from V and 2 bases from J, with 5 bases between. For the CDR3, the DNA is TGTGCCAGCAGCCAAGGACAGAACTATGGCTACACCTTC. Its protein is CASSQGQNYGYTF.

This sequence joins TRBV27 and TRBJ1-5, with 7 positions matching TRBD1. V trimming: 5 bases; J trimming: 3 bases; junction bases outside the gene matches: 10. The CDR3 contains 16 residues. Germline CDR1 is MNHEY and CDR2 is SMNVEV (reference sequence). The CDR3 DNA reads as TGTGCCAGCAGTCCCCGGACAGGAGGTCCCAATCAGCCCCAGCATTTT. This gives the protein CASSPRTGGPNQPQHF.

In DNA form, the CDR3 reads TGTGCCAGCAGCTTAGTCCCTAACACCATATATTTT. Translation gives CASSLVPNTIYF. The gene calls are TRBV7-9 and TRBJ1-3, with D unclear. The V end was cut by 1 base, the J end by 7 bases, with 5 bases between. This CDR3 contains 12 residues. CDR1 is SEHNR and CDR2 is FQNEAQ in the germline V gene (reference sequence).

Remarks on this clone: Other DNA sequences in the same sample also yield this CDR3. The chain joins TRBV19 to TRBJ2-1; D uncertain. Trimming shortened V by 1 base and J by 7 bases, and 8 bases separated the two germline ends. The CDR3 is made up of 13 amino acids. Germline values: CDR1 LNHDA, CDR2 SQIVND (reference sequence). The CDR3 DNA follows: TGTGCCAGTAGTATAGGATGGCGGAATGAGCAGTTCTTC. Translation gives CASSIGWRNEQFF. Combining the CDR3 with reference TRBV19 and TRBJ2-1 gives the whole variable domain DGGITQSPKYLFRKEGQNVTLSCEQNLNHDAMYWYRQDPGQGLRLIYYSQIVNDFQKGDIAEGYSVSREKKESFPLTVTSAQKNPTAFYLCASSIGWRNEQFFGPGTRLTVL.

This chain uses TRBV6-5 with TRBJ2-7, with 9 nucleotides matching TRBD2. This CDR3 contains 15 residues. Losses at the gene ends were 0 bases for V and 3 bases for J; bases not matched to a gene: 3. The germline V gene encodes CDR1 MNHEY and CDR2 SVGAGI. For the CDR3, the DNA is TGTGCCAGCAGTTACTCGGGACTAGCTCGCTACGAGCAGTACTTC. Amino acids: CASSYSGLARYEQYF.

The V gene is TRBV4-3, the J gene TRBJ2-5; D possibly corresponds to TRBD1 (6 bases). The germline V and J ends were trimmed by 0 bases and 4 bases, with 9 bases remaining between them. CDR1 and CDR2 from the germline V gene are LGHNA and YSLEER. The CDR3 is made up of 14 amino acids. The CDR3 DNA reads TGCGCCAGCAGCCAAGACACAGGGCCAGAGACCCAGTACTTC. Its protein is CASSQDTGPETQYF.

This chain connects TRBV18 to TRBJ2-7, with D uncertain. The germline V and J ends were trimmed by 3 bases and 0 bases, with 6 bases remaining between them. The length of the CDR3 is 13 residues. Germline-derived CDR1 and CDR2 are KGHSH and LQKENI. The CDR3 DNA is TGTGCCAGCTCACCCGCCAGCTCCTACGAGCAGTACTTC. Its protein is CASSPASSYEQYF.

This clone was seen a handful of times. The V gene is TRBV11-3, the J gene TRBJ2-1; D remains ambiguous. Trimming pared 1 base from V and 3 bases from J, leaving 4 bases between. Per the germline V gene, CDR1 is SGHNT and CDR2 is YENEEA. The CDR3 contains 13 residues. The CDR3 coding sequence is TGTGCCAGCAGCTTAGGGGACTACAATGAGCAGTTCTTC. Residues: CASSLGDYNEQFF.

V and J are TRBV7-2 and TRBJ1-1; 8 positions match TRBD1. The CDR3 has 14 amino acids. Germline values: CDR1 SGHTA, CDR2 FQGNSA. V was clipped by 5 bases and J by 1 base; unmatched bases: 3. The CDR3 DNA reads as TGTGCCAGCAGCCCCGGACAGGGGAACACTGAAGCTTTCTTT. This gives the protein CASSPGQGNTEAFF.

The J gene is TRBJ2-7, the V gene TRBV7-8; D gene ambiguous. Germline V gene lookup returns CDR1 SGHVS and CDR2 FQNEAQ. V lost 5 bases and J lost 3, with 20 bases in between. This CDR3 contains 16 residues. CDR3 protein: CASSRGGRVNGYEQYF. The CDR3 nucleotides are TGTGCCAGCAGCCGAGGTGGTAGGGTTAACGGCTACGAGCAGTACTTC.